This T cell receptor beta chain was sequenced in a study of control samples from healthy donors and cancer patients. This CDR3 has 13 amino acids. V lost 6 bases, J lost 2 bases, and 12 bases lay in between. The germline gives CDR1 SQVTM, CDR2 ANQGSEA. The protocol was immunoSEQ multiplex PCR, while the TCRdb copy is restricted to in-frame clones and leaves out a portion. The table includes approximately 84,000 clones, roughly nine tenths detected once. The sample comprised blood. The sequence was collected from a man aged 25-45 years in good health. V gene TRBV29-1 combines with J gene TRBJ2-3; weak D call: TRBD1 (5 bases). CDR3 amino acids: CSVRGLSTDTQYF. CDR3 in DNA: TGCAGCGTAAGGGGCTTATCCACAGATACGCAGTATTTT.